This T cell receptor (beta chain) appears in the sequencing data of a study of cytomegalovirus exposure and HLA in healthy donors. Study-level points and caveats: Because they were indistinguishable, some V segments, including TRBV6-2 and TRBV6-3, were excluded. Overall, about 160 TCR beta chains were annotated as cytomegalovirus-associated. Across donors, most TCRs were seen rarely, yet some public ones were widespread.

Germline assignment: CDR1 SGHTS and CDR2 YDEGEE. This CDR3 is built from 12 residues. With 2 bases removed from V and 10 bases from J, the gap between germline ends came to 7 bases. This PCR relied on a set of 60 Vbeta primers and 13 Jbeta primers. Sequencing used immunoSEQ multiplex PCR; TCRdb keeps in-frame clones, though not all of them. The table shows about 120,000 clones, with about four fifths occurring only once. With respect to this clone: Its antigen is unidentified.

This sequence joins TRBV5-8 and TRBJ1-6, with unresolved D. The receptor was isolated from a female donor in good health and CMV-seropositive. The sequencing sample was made of PBMCs. The CDR3 loop is CASSFEGSPLHF. The CDR3 DNA reads as TGTGCCAGCAGCTTTGAGGGATCACCCCTCCACTTT.